This T cell receptor (beta chain) emerged from a study of T cells in narcolepsy (dated by TCRdb to 2016 to 2019). For the study in its entirety: Patients with narcolepsy type 1 or type 2 (NT1, NT2) and healthy control donors were enrolled in the study. To look for autoreactive T cells in narcolepsy patients that target self-antigens of hypocretin neurons (hypocretin, TRIB2), the study used TCR Vbeta sequencing to follow clonotypes in blood and CSF. Study-wide conclusions, independent of this receptor: In plots comparing CSF and blood CD4+ T cell clonotypes from the same patient, HCRT-specific and TRIB2-specific autoreactive clonotypes were highlighted. Patients and controls had comparable numbers of sequenced blood memory CD4+ clonotypes, averaging about 39,000 and 35,000, respectively. Autoreactive clonotypes were reported to be detected serially in the blood of the same patients and of different patients, but not in the blood of healthy controls. No sequences matching autoreactive T cell clones were present in some of the blood memory CD4+ repertoires from patients and controls.

About this clone itself: The target of this receptor is not known. Base-call qualities are not available, and no considerably larger clone is one nucleotide away.

For TCR Vbeta sequencing, memory CD4+ T cells were sorted ex vivo from the peripheral blood of narcolepsy patients and healthy controls. V and J are truncated by 2 bases and 1 base respectively, leaving an intervening sequence of 6 bases. Looking up the germline V gene (reference sequence) yields CDR1 SEHNR and CDR2 FQNEAQ. The CDR3 numbers 13 residues from cysteine through phenylalanine. Of all the DNA, just the CDR3 is kept, 39 bases in frame from base 1. Libraries were built with the immunoSEQ multiplex PCR assay. TCRdb holds this immuneACCESS table with in-frame rearrangements only. Some clones are missing; in checked studies, unresolved V genes explain under half, and the rest has no known cause. Here the sample has just over 20,000 clones; roughly 94% occur a single time. Jointly, the top ten make up under 1.3% of the sample.

This sequence uses TRBV7-9 and TRBJ2-7; no confident D gene assignment can be made. The specimen sequenced was CD45RA- memory CD4+ T cells from PBMCs. This specimen's cell subset or site label, per the study, means: memory T cells sorted ex vivo from peripheral blood. The sequence was collected from a human donor with narcolepsy. In nucleotides, the sequence is TGTGCCAGCAGCTTAATGAGATCCTACGAGCAGTACTTC. Its translation is CASSLMRSYEQYF. Extended through the reference TRBV7-9 and TRBJ2-7 proteins, this CDR3 yields the full variable domain: DTGVSQNPRHKITKRGQNVTFRCDPISEHNRLYWYRQTLGQGPEFLTYFQNEAQLEKSRLLSDRFSAERPKGSFSTLEIQRTEQGDSAMYLCASSLMRSYEQYFGPGTRLTVT.